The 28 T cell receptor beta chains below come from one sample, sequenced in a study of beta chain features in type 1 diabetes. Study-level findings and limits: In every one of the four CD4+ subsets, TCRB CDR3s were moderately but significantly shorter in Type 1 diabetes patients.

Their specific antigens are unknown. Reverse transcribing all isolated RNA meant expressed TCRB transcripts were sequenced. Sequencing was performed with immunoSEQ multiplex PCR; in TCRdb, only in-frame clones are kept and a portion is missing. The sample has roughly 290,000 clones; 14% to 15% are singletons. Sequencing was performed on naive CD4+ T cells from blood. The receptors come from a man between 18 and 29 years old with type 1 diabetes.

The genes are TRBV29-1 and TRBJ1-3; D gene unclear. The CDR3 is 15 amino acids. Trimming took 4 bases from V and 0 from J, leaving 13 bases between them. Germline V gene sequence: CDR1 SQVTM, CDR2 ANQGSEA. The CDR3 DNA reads TGCAGCGTTGGGGAGAGATTAAGCTCTGGAAACACCATATATTTT. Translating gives CSVGERLSSGNTIYF. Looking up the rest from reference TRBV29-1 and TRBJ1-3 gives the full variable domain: SAVISQKPSRDICQRGTSLTIQCQVDSQVTMMFWYRQQPGQSLTLIATANQGSEATYESGFVIDKFPISRPNLTFSTLTVSNMSPEDSSIYLCSVGERLSSGNTIYFGEGSWLTVV.

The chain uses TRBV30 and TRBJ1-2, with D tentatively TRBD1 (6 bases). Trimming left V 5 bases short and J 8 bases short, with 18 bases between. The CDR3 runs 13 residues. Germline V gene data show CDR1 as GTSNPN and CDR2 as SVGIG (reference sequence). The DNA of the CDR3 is TGTGCCTGGGAGACAGGCTCCGTAGGGGGCTACACCTTC. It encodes CAWETGSVGGYTF.

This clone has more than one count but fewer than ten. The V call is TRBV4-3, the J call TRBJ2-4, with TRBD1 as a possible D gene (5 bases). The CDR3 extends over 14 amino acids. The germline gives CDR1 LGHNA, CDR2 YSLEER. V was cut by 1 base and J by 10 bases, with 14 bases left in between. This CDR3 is CASSQVQTDLIQYF. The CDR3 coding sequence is TGCGCCAGCAGCCAAGTCCAGACAGATCTGATTCAGTACTTC.

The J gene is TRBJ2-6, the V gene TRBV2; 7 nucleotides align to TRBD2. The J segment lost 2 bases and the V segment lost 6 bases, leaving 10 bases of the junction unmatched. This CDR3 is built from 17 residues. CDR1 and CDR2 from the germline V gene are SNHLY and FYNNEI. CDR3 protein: CASRRTYGRTGANVLTF. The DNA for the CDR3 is TGTGCCAGCAGGAGGACATACGGGAGGACTGGGGCCAACGTCCTGACTTTC. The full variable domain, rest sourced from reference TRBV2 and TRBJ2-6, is EPEVTQTPSHQVTQMGQEVILRCVPISNHLYFYWYRQILGQKVEFLVSFYNNEISEKSEIFDDQFSVERPDGSNFTLKIRSTKLEDSAMYFCASRRTYGRTGANVLTFGAGSRLTVL.

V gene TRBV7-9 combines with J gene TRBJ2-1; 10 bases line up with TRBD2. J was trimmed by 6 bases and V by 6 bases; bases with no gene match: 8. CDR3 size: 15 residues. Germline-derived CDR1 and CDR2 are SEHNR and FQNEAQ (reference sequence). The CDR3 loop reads CASRPIAGGLNEQFF. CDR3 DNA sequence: TGTGCCAGCAGACCCATAGCGGGAGGTCTCAATGAGCAGTTCTTC.

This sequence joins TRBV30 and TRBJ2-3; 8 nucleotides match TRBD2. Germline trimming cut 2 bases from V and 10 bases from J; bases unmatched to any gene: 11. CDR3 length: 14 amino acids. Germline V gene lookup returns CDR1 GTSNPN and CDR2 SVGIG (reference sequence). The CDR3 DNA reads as TGTGCCTGGAGTTCGGTTATGACTAGCGAGTCGCAGTATTTT. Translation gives CAWSSVMTSESQYF. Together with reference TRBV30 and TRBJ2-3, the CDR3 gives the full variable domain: SQTIHQWPATLVQPVGSPLSLECTVEGTSNPNLYWYRQAAGRGLQLLFYSVGIGQISSEVPQNLSASRPQDRQFILSSKKLLLSDSGFYLCAWSSVMTSESQYFGPGTRLTVL.

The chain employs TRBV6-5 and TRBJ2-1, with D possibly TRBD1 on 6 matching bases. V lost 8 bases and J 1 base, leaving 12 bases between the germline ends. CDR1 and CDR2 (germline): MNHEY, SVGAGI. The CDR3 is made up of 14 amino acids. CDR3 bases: TGTGCCAGCCAGGGGCGGTTATCCTACAATGAGCAGTTCTTC. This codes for CASQGRLSYNEQFF.

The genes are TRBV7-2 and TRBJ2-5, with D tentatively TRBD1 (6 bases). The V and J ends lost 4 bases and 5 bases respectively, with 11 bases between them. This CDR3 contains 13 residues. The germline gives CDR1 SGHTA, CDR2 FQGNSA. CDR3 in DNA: TGTGCCAGCAGCTCACAGGGTGGGGAGACCCAGTACTTC. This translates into CASSSQGGETQYF.

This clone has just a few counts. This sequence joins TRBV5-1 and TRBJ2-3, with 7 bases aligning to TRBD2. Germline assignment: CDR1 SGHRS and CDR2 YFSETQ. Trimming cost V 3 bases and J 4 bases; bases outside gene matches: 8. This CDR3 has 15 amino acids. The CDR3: CASSSSGAGADTQYF. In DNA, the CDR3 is TGCGCCAGCAGCTCTAGCGGAGCGGGCGCAGATACGCAGTATTTT. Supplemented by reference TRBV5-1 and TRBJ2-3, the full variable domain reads KAGVTQTPRYLIKTRGQQVTLSCSPISGHRSVSWYQQTPGQGLQFLFEYFSETQRNKGNFPGRFSGRQFSNSRSEMNVSTLELGDSALYLCASSSSGAGADTQYFGPGTRLTVL.

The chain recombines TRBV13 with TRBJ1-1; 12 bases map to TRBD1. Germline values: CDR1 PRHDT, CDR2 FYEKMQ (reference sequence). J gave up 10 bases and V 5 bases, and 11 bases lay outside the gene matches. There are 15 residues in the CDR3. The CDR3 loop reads CASSPFRDRGRGAFF. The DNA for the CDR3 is TGTGCCAGCAGCCCTTTCCGGGACAGGGGGCGCGGAGCTTTCTTT.

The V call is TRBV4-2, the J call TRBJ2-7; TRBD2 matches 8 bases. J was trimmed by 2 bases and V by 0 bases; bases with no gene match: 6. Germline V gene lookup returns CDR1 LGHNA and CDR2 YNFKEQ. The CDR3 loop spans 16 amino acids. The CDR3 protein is CASSQDGVSGTYEQYF. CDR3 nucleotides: TGTGCCAGCAGCCAAGATGGGGTTAGCGGGACCTACGAGCAGTACTTC.

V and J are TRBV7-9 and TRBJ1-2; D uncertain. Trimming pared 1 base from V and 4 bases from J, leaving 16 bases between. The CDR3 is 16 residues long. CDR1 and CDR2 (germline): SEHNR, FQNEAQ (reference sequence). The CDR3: CASSLVGRGRGYGYTF. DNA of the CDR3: TGTGCCAGCAGCTTAGTTGGCCGGGGTCGAGGCTATGGCTACACCTTC. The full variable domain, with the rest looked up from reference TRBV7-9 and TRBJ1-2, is DTGVSQNPRHKITKRGQNVTFRCDPISEHNRLYWYRQTLGQGPEFLTYFQNEAQLEKSRLLSDRFSAERPKGSFSTLEIQRTEQGDSAMYLCASSLVGRGRGYGYTFGSGTRLTVV.

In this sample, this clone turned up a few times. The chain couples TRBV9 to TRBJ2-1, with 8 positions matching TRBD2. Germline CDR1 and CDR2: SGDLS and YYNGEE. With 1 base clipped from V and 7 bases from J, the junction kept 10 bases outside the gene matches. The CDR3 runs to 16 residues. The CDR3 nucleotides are TGTGCCAGCAGCGTAATGGGCGGGGGGCCGGGGAATGAGCAGTTCTTC. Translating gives CASSVMGGGPGNEQFF.

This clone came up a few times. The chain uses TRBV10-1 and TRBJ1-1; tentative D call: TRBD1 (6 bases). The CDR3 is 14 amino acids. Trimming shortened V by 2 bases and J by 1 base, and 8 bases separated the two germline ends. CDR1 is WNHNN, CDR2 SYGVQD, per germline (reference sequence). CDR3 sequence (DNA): TGCGCCAGCAGTGAGCACAGGGCGAACACTGAAGCTTTCTTT. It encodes CASSEHRANTEAFF.

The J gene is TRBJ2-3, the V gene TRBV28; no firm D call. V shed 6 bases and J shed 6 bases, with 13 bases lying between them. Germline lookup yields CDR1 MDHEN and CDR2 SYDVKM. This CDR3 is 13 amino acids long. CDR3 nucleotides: TGTGCCAGCAGCGCAATCTCTAGGGATACGCAGTATTTT. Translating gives CASSAISRDTQYF.

The CDR3 loop is CAINTGKIYEQYF. The CDR3 coding sequence is TGTGCCATCAACACCGGGAAGATCTACGAGCAGTACTTC. This chain links TRBV10-3 with TRBJ2-7; tentatively, D is TRBD2 (5 bases). The germline V gene has CDR1 ENHRY and CDR2 SYGVKD. V lost 7 bases and J 3 bases, leaving 13 bases between the germline ends. This CDR3 is 13 amino acids long.

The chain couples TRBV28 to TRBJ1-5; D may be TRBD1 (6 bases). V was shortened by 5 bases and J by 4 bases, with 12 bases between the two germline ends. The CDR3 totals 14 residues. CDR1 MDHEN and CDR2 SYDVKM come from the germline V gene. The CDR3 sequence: CASSKGGQNQPQHF. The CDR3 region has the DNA TGTGCCAGCAGTAAGGGGGGGCAGAATCAGCCCCAGCATTTT.

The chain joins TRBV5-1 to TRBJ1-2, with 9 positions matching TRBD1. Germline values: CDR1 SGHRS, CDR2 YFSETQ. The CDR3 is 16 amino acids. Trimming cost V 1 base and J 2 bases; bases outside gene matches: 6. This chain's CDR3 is CASSLRSTGGNYGYTF. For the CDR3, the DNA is TGCGCCAGCAGCTTGCGGTCCACAGGGGGCAACTATGGCTACACCTTC. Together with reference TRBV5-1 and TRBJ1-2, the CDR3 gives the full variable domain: KAGVTQTPRYLIKTRGQQVTLSCSPISGHRSVSWYQQTPGQGLQFLFEYFSETQRNKGNFPGRFSGRQFSNSRSEMNVSTLELGDSALYLCASSLRSTGGNYGYTFGSGTRLTVV.

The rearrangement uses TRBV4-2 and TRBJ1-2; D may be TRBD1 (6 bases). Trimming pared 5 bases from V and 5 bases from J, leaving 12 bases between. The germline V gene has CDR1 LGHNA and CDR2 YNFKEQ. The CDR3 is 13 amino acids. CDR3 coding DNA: TGTGCCAGCAGCTCCCGGGACATATATGGCTACACCTTC. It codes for CASSSRDIYGYTF.

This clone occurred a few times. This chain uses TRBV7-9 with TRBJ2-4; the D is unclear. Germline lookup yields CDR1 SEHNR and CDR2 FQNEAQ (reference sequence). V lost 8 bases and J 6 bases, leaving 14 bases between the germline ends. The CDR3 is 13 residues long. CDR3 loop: CASERRSGNIQYF. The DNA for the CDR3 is TGTGCCAGCGAACGACGGTCAGGAAACATTCAGTACTTC.

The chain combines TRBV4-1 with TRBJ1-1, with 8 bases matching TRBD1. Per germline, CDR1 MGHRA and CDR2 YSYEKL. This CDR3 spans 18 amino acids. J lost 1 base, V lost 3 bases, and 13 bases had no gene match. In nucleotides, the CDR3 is TGCGCCAGCAGCCACCCAACAAGACAGGGGAAGAGGAACACTGAAGCTTTCTTT. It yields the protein CASSHPTRQGKRNTEAFF.

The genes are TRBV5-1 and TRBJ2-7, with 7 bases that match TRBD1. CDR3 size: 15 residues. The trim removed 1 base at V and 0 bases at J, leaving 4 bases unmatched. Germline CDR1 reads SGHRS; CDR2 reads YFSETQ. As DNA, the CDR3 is TGCGCCAGCAGCTTGTTAGGGGACAGCTCCTACGAGCAGTACTTC. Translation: CASSLLGDSSYEQYF.

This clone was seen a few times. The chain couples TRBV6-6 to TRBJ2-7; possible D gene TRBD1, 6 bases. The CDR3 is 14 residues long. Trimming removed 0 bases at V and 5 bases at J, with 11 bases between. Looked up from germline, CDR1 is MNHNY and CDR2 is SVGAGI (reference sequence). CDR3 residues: CASSYSGTLDEQYF. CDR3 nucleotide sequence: TGTGCCAGCAGTTACTCAGGGACATTAGACGAGCAGTACTTC.

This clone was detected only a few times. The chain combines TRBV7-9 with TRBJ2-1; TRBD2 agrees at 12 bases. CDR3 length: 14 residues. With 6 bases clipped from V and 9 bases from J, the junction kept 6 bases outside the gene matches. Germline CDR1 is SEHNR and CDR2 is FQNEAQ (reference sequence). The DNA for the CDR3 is TGTGCCAGCAGGCTAGCGGGGGGGCCCGGTGAGCAGTTCTTC. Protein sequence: CASRLAGGPGEQFF. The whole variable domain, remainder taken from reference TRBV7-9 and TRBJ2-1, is DTGVSQNPRHKITKRGQNVTFRCDPISEHNRLYWYRQTLGQGPEFLTYFQNEAQLEKSRLLSDRFSAERPKGSFSTLEIQRTEQGDSAMYLCASRLAGGPGEQFFGPGTRLTVL.

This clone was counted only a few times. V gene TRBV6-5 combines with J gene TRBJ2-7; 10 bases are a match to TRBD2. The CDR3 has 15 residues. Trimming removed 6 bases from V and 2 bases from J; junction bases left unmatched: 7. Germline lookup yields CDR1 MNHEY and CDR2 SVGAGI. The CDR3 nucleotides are TGTGCCAGCAGCAGAACTAGCGGGGTGCCCTACGAGCAGTACTTC. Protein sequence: CASSRTSGVPYEQYF.

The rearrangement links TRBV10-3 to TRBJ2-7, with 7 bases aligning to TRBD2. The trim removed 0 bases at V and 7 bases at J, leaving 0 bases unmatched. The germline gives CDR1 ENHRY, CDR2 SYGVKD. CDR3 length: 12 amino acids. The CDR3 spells CAISESGREQYF. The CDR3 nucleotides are TGTGCCATCAGTGAGTCCGGGAGGGAGCAGTACTTC.

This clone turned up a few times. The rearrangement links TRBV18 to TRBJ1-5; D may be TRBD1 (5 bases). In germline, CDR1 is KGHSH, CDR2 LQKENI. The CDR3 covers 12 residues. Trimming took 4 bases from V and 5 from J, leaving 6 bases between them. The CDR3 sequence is CASSQGDQPQHF. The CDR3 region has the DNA TGTGCCAGCTCACAAGGGGATCAGCCCCAGCATTTT.

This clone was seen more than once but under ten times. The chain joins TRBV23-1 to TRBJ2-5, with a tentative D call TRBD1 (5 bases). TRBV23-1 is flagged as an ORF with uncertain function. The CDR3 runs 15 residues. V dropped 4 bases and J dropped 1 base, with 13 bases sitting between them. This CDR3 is CASSRAQGCQETQYF. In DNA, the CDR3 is TGCGCCAGCAGTCGAGCCCAGGGTTGCCAAGAGACCCAGTACTTC.